The subject of this entry is one T cell receptor (beta chain). The antigen this receptor binds is unknown. The record has no base qualities; no much larger clone is one base away. TCR CDR3 regions were amplified from genomic DNA by multiplex PCR using the deep immunoSEQ assay. Genomic DNA extracted from each cell subset was distributed evenly over all wells of several immunoSEQ 96-well plates, and each plate served as one replicate. For sorted subsets, each replicate PCR was loaded with about 200 ng genomic DNA, equivalent to 25,000 to 30,000 T cell genomes. The purified libraries were quantified using a Qubit 3.0 fluorometer, sized with a Bioanalyzer 2100, and then quantified again using the KAPA Library Quantification kit. Each immunoSEQ 96-well plate was sequenced on its own single-read 150-cycle Illumina NextSeq 550 flow cell. On the authors' methods: The immunoSEQ output contained only junctional sequences without quality scores, so filtering could not match that applied to full-length reads. Sequences were annotated with PyIR, a Python wrapper for IgBLAST v1.9, using IMGT germline references to assign V/J genes and CDR3. Reads were filtered out if the reads had weak V/J assignments (E-value above 1e-6), no CDR3, stop codons, out-of-frame junctions, or ambiguous translated residues. A V3J clonotype was defined by an identical inferred V gene, J gene, and CDR3 amino acid sequence. The percentage overlap between two repertoires was calculated by dividing the number of shared unique clonotypes by the size of the smaller repertoire. RTK rarefaction, the Chao1 estimator, and Recon v2.1 estimates of unobserved clonotypes were used to assess repertoire richness. OLGA was used to compute generation probabilities for all TCRbeta clonotypes that the gDNA method yielded from a few donors. The source is immuneACCESS, and TCRdb retained only in-frame sequences with V and J called. Part of the clones is not carried over; for the studies checked, unresolved V genes explain less than half of this, and the remainder is unexplained. That table is the source of V, J and clone size, and D and trimming were worked out from the DNA. For this sample the table gives about 2.4 million clones, of which roughly 93% were detected only once. The ten largest clones represent 0.36% of the sample.

This sample is part of a study of shared clonotypes between healthy human individuals (dated by TCRdb to 2019 to 2021). Notes on the research overall: The cohort comprised two women and a few men aged 18 to 49 years. For each donor, CD4 naive and CD4 memory were each given three plates, CD8 naive was given two plates, and CD8 memory was given one plate. The study deeply sequenced blood TCR repertoires of about 5 healthy adults to estimate repertoire size and the extent of clonotype sharing between individuals. To increase sequencing depth and limit assay-specific biases, different laboratories used diverse techniques to prepare libraries and sequence TCR repertoires. Between about 0.85 and 8.9 billion PBMCs per donor were obtained by leukapheresis.

A distance of 14 bases separates the germline ends of V and J, which lose 6 bases and 2 bases respectively. The CDR3 runs 14 residues from the cysteine to the phenylalanine. Kept here is only the CDR3 DNA, which spans 42 bases and is read in frame from base 1. The germline V gene provides CDR1 MDHEN and CDR2 SYDVKM. Donors were healthy HIV-negative adults with no recently reported acute infections or vaccinations. Only Caucasian adults living in Nashville, Tennessee, USA were represented among the donors. Magnetic negative selection was used to enrich CD4+ T cells, after which naive cells were positively selected on CD45RA and the negative fraction became the memory subset. Blood was collected by leukapheresis, and PBMCs were isolated by Ficoll-Histopaque density gradient centrifugation and then cryopreserved in liquid nitrogen vapor phase. Purity and quantity of every magnetically sorted T cell population were checked by analytical flow cytometry. From each sorted fraction, genomic DNA was isolated and quantified by UV absorbance on a Nanodrop 2000c.

The research as a whole found: Estimated clonotype richness was generally larger for naive than for memory subsets. The genetic and exposure-history diversity represented was limited by the small number of donors. Compared with non-shared clonotypes, the clonotypes found in all four sorted-subset donors had higher generation probabilities. Sharing across several donors was observed for 4.5% to 6.5% of naive CD4, 3% to 3.5% of naive CD8, about 2.3% of memory CD4, and around 0.4% of memory CD8 clonotypes. Even with the large sequencing depth, rarefaction of the sorted-subset datasets indicated that sequencing was incomplete. Based on pairwise subsampling, the degree of clonotype sharing among donors was expected to be affected by sequencing depth. Sampling was limited to blood, and TCR repertoires in tissue likely differ from TCR repertoires in blood.

The sequencing input was naive CD4+ T cells from PBMCs. The intended sense of this specimen's cell subset or site label: CD45RA+ positively selected. The sequence derives from a man aged 18 to 30 in good health. Some clones in this sample may be carry-over from other donors' samples. The V and J genes are TRBV28 and TRBJ2-7; the D gene is perhaps TRBD2, from 6 matching bases. The CDR3 reads CASRGLANAYEQYF. The nucleotides read TGTGCCAGCAGGGGTCTAGCGAATGCCTACGAGCAGTACTTC.